This T cell receptor (beta chain) was recorded in a study of blood T cells in healthy people across ages. Isolation yielded PBMCs, at least 7 million per sample, in every case. Using a J-beta primer mix together with a sample-barcoded 5' primer, a second PCR was run for about 6 to 12 cycles. TCRdb fed the 5' RACE reads into MiXCR, producing one record per CDR3 protein. The sample has under 1,100,000 distinct CDR3 sequences, about 25% seen once. The table lists this clonotype with a few counts. The antigen remains unidentified. The CDR3 runs 14 residues. V was shortened by 0 bases and J by 5 bases, with 7 bases between the two germline ends. CDR1 is LGHNA, CDR2 YSLEER, per germline. General study results and limits: Older age went with lower TCR beta diversity per million T cells, in a roughly linear way.

These data are also associated with another study on T cells of mothers and their children.

This chain links TRBV4-3 with TRBJ2-2; no firm D call. The TCR comes from a girl aged 2-10 years in good health. The sample consisted of blood. CDR3 amino acids: CASSQDPTTGELFF. CDR3 nucleotide sequence: TGCGCCAGCAGCCAAGATCCGACAACCGGGGAGCTGTTTTTT.